This T cell receptor beta chain derives from a study of blood T cell repertoires in COVID-19. Study in general: Nucleic acid was either cDNA or gDNA, and it came from T cells, B-cell-depleted T cells, or PBMCs.

Data came from immunoSEQ multiplex PCR; TCRdb stores just in-frame clones and leaves some out. The table includes about 82,000 clones, about 86% detected once. CDR3 length: 12 amino acids. Germline V gene lookup returns CDR1 SGHKS and CDR2 YYEKEE (reference sequence). The germline V and J ends were trimmed by 2 bases and 4 bases, with 6 bases remaining between them. The rearrangement joins TRBV5-5 to TRBJ1-1; D remains unclear. Sequencing input: peripheral blood. The TCR sequence derives from a man at least 80 years old with acute or convalescent COVID-19. The CDR3 nucleotides read TGTGCCAGCAGCTTATCGGTCACTGAAGCTTTCTTT. Protein: CASSLSVTEAFF.